Sequencing of this T cell receptor beta chain was carried out in a study of T-cell reconstitution after alpha-beta-depleted transplantation in children. The library targeted TCRbeta and was prepared with unique molecular identifiers. TCRdb passed the PCR reads through MiXCR, listing each CDR3 protein once. The sample has roughly 170,000 distinct CDR3 sequences; approximately 6.6% are singletons. This clonotype was detected ten times or more. Germline CDR1 is SGHRS and CDR2 is YFSETQ. The trim removed 6 bases at V and 3 bases at J, leaving 3 bases unmatched. The CDR3 runs 14 residues. The specimen was PBMCs from the stem cell graft donor, collected from the stem cell graft. The origin of this receptor is a human donor who donated a stem cell graft to a child with Wiskott-Aldrich syndrome. The chain recombines TRBV5-1 with TRBJ2-1; TRBD1 agrees at 10 bases. The CDR3 sequence is CASTRDRGYNEQFF. The DNA for the CDR3 is TGCGCCAGCACAAGGGACAGGGGCTACAATGAGCAGTTCTTC.